This section outlines one T cell receptor beta chain sequence together with its context. The junction and the germline gene differ at one end; a read error may be behind it. The sample is drawn from a study of tumor and adjacent non-tumor tissue in lung cancer. The template was RNA from unsorted bulk tissue. Distant lung tissue was collected more than 3 cm away from the tumor edge. The germline V gene encodes CDR1 SGHAT and CDR2 FQDESV (reference sequence). The CDR3 spans 17 residues. TCRbeta libraries were built with three rounds of nested PCR, modified from ARM-PCR. TCRdb reprocessed the multiplex PCR reads with MiXCR, giving one entry per CDR3 protein. The repertoire consists of approximately 120,000 distinct CDR3 sequences, with 62% occurring once and the leading ten covering roughly 20%.

The sequence was collected from a man aged 55 to 70 with non-small cell lung cancer. The chain uses TRBV11-1 and TRBJ2-3, with 8 bases fitting TRBD2. Specimen: distant non-tumor lung tissue. The CDR3 DNA reads as TGTGCCAGGAGCTTAACGCCGGGACTAGGTGATTCAGATACGCACTATTTT. The encoded protein is CARSLTPGLGDSDTHYF.